This entry lists 10 T cell receptor beta chains sequenced from one sample in a study of tumor-infiltrating lymphocytes in primary liver carcinoma (TCRdb year 2017). TCRdb names Illumina HiSeq 2500 as the instrument used. A constant-region primer and ProtoScript II reverse transcriptase were used to reverse-transcribe TCRbeta-specific cDNA from about 0.55 ug total RNA. The TCRbeta libraries were prepared through three rounds of nested multiplex PCR following a slightly modified ARM-PCR procedure. Multiplex TRBV1-TRBV30 forward primers and a Cbeta reverse primer were used in the first two PCR rounds, each of which was run for around 9 cycles. Through fastp at Q25 and MiXCR, TCRdb rebuilt clones from the public reads, retaining in-frame beta chains. Rows with a matching CDR3 protein are joined into one entry that keeps the most common DNA and genes. The sample records more than 30,000 distinct CDR3 sequences, 60% to 85% of which are singletons. Jointly, the top ten make up around 33% of the sample.

Without any cell sorting, total RNA and DNA were extracted together from around 20-30 mg of bulk tissue using the AllPrep DNA/RNA mini kit. The specimen sequenced was liver tumor tissue from sampling region 5. In the paper's terms, the cell subset or site label means: tumor region T5, tumor centre. Source of these receptors: a man between 40 and 49 years old with primary liver carcinoma and hepatitis B virus infection.

This clonotype has a handful of counts. The J gene is TRBJ1-2, the V gene TRBV29-1; D not certain. The V gene lost 7 bases and the J gene lost 10 bases, with 16 bases spanning the gap. CDR3 size: 11 residues. Per germline, CDR1 SQVTM and CDR2 ANQGSEA. CDR3 region: CSAMVSEVYTF. CDR3 in DNA: TGCAGCGCTATGGTGTCGGAGGTCTACACCTTC.

The V call is TRBV4-1, the J call TRBJ1-5, with D uncertain. The end of the DNA aligns better with TRBJ2-3, so the J call may be wrong. The CDR3 totals 17 residues. Germline V lookup: CDR1 MGHRA, CDR2 YSYEKL. The CDR3 loop reads CASSQDLNPYSNQPQYF. The CDR3 coding sequence is TGCGCCAGCAGCCAAGATCTGAACCCTTATAGCAATCAGCCCCAGTATTTT.

Comment on this clonotype: Since no conserved phenylalanine or tryptophan closes the CDR3, a read error is the likely cause. The limits of the CDR3 on the DNA are not certain, so only TCRdb's listed CDR3 is given. This chain links TRBV10-3 with TRBJ2-7; whether TRBD1, the table's D call, matches the DNA was not checked. The CDR3 adds up to 12 amino acids, both ends counted. From germline, CDR1 is ENHRY and CDR2 SYGVKD. CDR3 amino acids: CAISGAGQEHYS.

About this clonotype: One end of the junction varies from germline; a read error may be responsible. V gene TRBV12-5 combines with J gene TRBJ2-7; a possible D gene is TRBD1 (6 bases). There are 14 residues in the CDR3. From germline, CDR1 is LGHNT and CDR2 FRNRAP. In DNA form, the CDR3 reads TGTGCTAGTGGTACAGGACAGTGGTACTACGAGCATTACTTC. This encodes CASGTGQWYYEHYF.

This clonotype appeared many times. A much larger clone lies a single base off, so this may be a read error. J is TRBJ1-2 and V is TRBV10-3; 7 nucleotides line up with TRBD1. The CDR3 is 15 residues long. CDR1 ENHRY and CDR2 SYGVKD come from the germline V gene. The CDR3 spells CAISATGSDGYGYAF. Here the CDR3 DNA reads TGTGCCATCAGTGCGACAGGGTCGGACGGATATGGCTACGCCTTC.

The DNA of the CDR3 is TGTGCCAGCAGAGACAGGGGTCGATGGGAGACCCAGTACTTC. This codes for CASRDRGRWETQYF. This rearrangement joins TRBV2 to TRBJ2-5, with 8 bases identical to TRBD1. Germline V gene lookup returns CDR1 SNHLY and CDR2 FYNNEI. Unmatched junction bases numbered 8, after V lost 6 bases and J lost 5 bases. This CDR3 is built from 14 residues.

A word on this clonotype: An end of the junction does not agree with germline; a read error may underlie this. The genes are TRBV4-1 and TRBJ2-7; D is unclear. CDR1 is MGHRA and CDR2 is YSYEKL in the germline V gene. CDR3 size: 11 residues. The CDR3 sequence is CAAGSFYEHYF. DNA for the CDR3: TGCGCAGCCGGATCCTTCTATGAGCATTACTTC.

Concerning this clonotype itself: The junction does not match germline at one end; this may be a read error. This chain joins TRBV6-1 and TRBJ1-5; D uncertain. CDR1 MNHNS and CDR2 SASEGT come from the germline V gene. This CDR3 is 15 amino acids long. The CDR3 protein is CASNEISYSDQLQHF. The CDR3, as DNA: TGTGCCAGCAATGAAATCTCCTATAGCGATCAGCTCCAGCATTTT.

With regard to this clonotype: The conserved phenylalanine or tryptophan normally closing the CDR3 is absent here, so this likely arose from a read error. The chain is built from TRBV6-6 and TRBJ2-1; 7 bases are shared with TRBD2. This CDR3 contains 17 residues. Trimming at V came to 0 bases and at J to 0 bases, leaving 5 bases not matched to a gene. The germline CDR1 and CDR2 sequences are MNHNY and SVGAGI (reference sequence). The CDR3 reads CASSYSTSGNSYNEQFS. The CDR3 DNA reads as TGTGCCAGCAGTTACTCGACAAGCGGGAACTCCTACAATGAGCAGTTCTCC.

The chain joins TRBV2 to TRBJ2-7; no firm D call. The CDR3 has 13 residues. Per the germline V gene, CDR1 is SNHLY and CDR2 is FYNNEI. Between the trimmed V and J ends, which lost 9 bases and 4 bases, there was a span of 16 bases. The CDR3 sequence is CASGYWSWYEQYF. DNA for the CDR3: TGTGCCAGTGGCTACTGGAGCTGGTACGAGCAGTACTTC.